These 14 T cell receptor beta chains were all obtained from the same sample, sequenced in a study of Ad26.COV2.S vaccination and SARS-CoV-2 variants. Only in-frame clones appear in the TCRdb table, and some are missing; sequencing was by immunoSEQ multiplex PCR. The repertoire holds about 400,000 clones, with about nine tenths as singletons. Treatment of the sample: about 20 received Ad26.COV2.S at low or high dose, single or two shots; several received placebo; per-sample allocation not given. Samples were taken on day 63 after the first vaccine or placebo injection. Sequencing used peripheral blood, obtained in a trial of Ad26.COV2.S vaccine versus placebo. Every receptor here comes from a person aged 18-60 years who received the Ad26.COV2.S COVID-19 vaccine or a placebo.

This chain connects TRBV7-2 to TRBJ1-3, with D tentatively TRBD1 (6 bases). CDR1 is SGHTA, CDR2 FQGNSA, per germline. The CDR3 is made up of 13 amino acids. Between the trimmed V and J ends, which lost 6 bases and 4 bases, there was a span of 10 bases. CDR3: CASRRTAGNTIYF. As DNA, the CDR3 is TGTGCCAGCAGGAGGACAGCAGGAAACACCATATATTTT.

The rearrangement uses TRBV6-1 and TRBJ2-3; D is tentatively TRBD1 or TRBD2 (6 bases each). Germline V lookup: CDR1 MNHNS, CDR2 SASEGT. With 2 bases removed from V and 6 bases from J, the gap between germline ends came to 12 bases. This CDR3 contains 14 residues. The CDR3 DNA is TGTGCCAGCAGTGAACCGGGGGCTGGGGATACGCAGTATTTT. This gives the protein CASSEPGAGDTQYF.

The V gene is TRBV11-2, the J gene TRBJ1-6; the match to TRBD1 covers 7 bases. The germline gives CDR1 SGHAT, CDR2 FQNNGV. With V trimmed by 6 bases and J by 10 bases, 6 bases remained unmatched. This CDR3 comprises 13 residues. CDR3 region: CASRGRGDSPLHF. Written as DNA, the CDR3 is TGTGCCAGCAGGGGCAGGGGGGACTCACCCCTCCACTTT.

V is TRBV9 and J is TRBJ2-2; 10 nucleotides line up with TRBD1. This CDR3 comprises 20 residues. Trimming cost V 0 bases and J 3 bases; bases outside gene matches: 14. The germline V gene encodes CDR1 SGDLS and CDR2 YYNGEE. The DNA of the CDR3 is TGTGCCAGCAGCGTAGAGGAGGGACAGGGGCGGGTGAGGGACACCGGGGAGCTGTTTTTT. This sequence encodes CASSVEEGQGRVRDTGELFF.

The chain has TRBV5-1 and TRBJ2-7; 13 bases map to TRBD2. CDR1 is SGHRS and CDR2 is YFSETQ in the germline V gene. The V segment lost 5 bases and the J segment 3 bases; nucleotides outside the gene matches: 5. This CDR3 has 15 residues. CDR3 bases: TGCGCCAGCAGTTTCCGGACTAGCGGGAGCTACGAGCAGTACTTC. Amino acids: CASSFRTSGSYEQYF. Combining the CDR3 with reference TRBV5-1 and TRBJ2-7 gives the whole variable domain KAGVTQTPRYLIKTRGQQVTLSCSPISGHRSVSWYQQTPGQGLQFLFEYFSETQRNKGNFPGRFSGRQFSNSRSEMNVSTLELGDSALYLCASSFRTSGSYEQYFGPGTRLTVT.

The rearrangement links TRBV4-1 to TRBJ2-1, with D possibly matching TRBD2 (6 bases). Germline V gene lookup returns CDR1 MGHRA and CDR2 YSYEKL. V was pared by 0 bases and J by 5 bases, with 11 bases between. This CDR3 is 15 amino acids long. The DNA of the CDR3 is TGCGCCAGCAGCCAAGAGGAGGGAGCGAACAATGAGCAGTTCTTC. Translated, it gives CASSQEEGANNEQFF.

V is TRBV4-2 and J is TRBJ1-5; no reliable D call. The germline V gene has CDR1 LGHNA and CDR2 YNFKEQ. Trimming pared 1 base from V and 3 bases from J, leaving 16 bases between. CDR3 length: 17 residues. In DNA form, the CDR3 reads TGTGCCAGCAGCCAAGGGCTCGCAGGCCCCTCCAATCAGCCCCAGCATTTT. Residues: CASSQGLAGPSNQPQHF.

This sequence joins TRBV6-2 or TRBV6-3 and TRBJ2-7; 8 positions agree with TRBD2. This CDR3 is built from 15 residues. After removal of 5 bases from V and 5 bases from J, the junction contained 11 bases not matched to a gene. The germline V gene encodes CDR1 MNHEY and CDR2 SVGEGT. The DNA for the CDR3 is TGTGCCAGCAGTAAACGGGGGACTAGTCAGGACGAGCAGTACTTC. Amino acids: CASSKRGTSQDEQYF.

The chain is built from TRBV13 and TRBJ2-1; possible D gene TRBD2, 6 bases. The V end was cut by 5 bases, the J end by 3 bases, with 23 bases between. This CDR3 has 18 residues. In germline, CDR1 is PRHDT, CDR2 FYEKMQ (reference sequence). CDR3 sequence: CASSRRGGTKPYYNEQFF. The CDR3 nucleotides read TGTGCCAGCAGCCGGCGGGGCGGGACCAAACCTTACTACAATGAGCAGTTCTTC.

This sequence joins TRBV6-6 and TRBJ1-2, with unresolved D. In germline, CDR1 is MNHNY, CDR2 SVGAGI (reference sequence). CDR3 size: 13 residues. V lost 6 bases and J lost 4, with 12 bases in between. The CDR3 DNA reads TGTGCCAGCAGCCCTGTCATCAGCTATGGCTACACCTTC. It yields the protein CASSPVISYGYTF.

This sequence joins TRBV12-3 or TRBV12-4 and TRBJ1-4, with a possible D match to TRBD1 (5 bases). V lost 4 bases to trimming and J lost 12 bases, with 12 bases between them. CDR3 length: 12 amino acids. CDR3 in DNA: TGTGCCAGCAGTTCGGACCCGGGGGAACTGTTTTTT. It specifies CASSSDPGELFF.

The chain couples TRBV3-1 (or the pseudogene TRBV3-2) to TRBJ2-2, with D perhaps being TRBD1 or TRBD2 (6 bases each). Trimming cost V 3 bases and J 0 bases, with 17 bases left between them. The CDR3 is 18 amino acids. The germline CDR1 and CDR2 sequences are LGHDT and YNNKEL (reference sequence). This CDR3 reads CASSQSLGGLANTGELFF. For the CDR3, the DNA is TGTGCCAGCAGCCAGTCACTCGGGGGCCTCGCGAACACCGGGGAGCTGTTTTTT.

The chain carries TRBV5-1 and TRBJ2-3; 10 bases fit TRBD2. CDR3 size: 16 residues. Germline CDR1 reads SGHRS; CDR2 reads YFSETQ. The V and J ends lost 7 bases and 6 bases, in that order; junction bases with no gene match: 14. DNA of the CDR3: TGCGCCAGCGGGGAAACGGCTAGCGGGAGTTCGGATACGCAGTATTTT. It is translated as CASGETASGSSDTQYF.

This clone appeared a single time. V is TRBV4-1 and J is TRBJ1-5; D possibly corresponds to TRBD1 (6 bases). The germline V gene has CDR1 MGHRA and CDR2 YSYEKL. The CDR3 sequence is 13 residues long. Trimming took 2 bases from V and 9 from J, leaving 11 bases between them. The CDR3 DNA reads TGCGCCAGCAGCCAAACAGGGACTGGGCCCCAGCATTTT. Translation: CASSQTGTGPQHF.